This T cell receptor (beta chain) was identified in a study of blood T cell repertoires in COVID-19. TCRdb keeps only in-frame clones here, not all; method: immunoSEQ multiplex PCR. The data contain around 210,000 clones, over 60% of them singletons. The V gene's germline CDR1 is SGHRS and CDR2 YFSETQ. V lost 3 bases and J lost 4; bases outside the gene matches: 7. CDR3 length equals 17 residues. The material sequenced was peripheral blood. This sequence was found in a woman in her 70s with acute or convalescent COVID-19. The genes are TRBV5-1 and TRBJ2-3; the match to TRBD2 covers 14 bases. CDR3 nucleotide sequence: TGCGCCAGCAGCTCCGGGACTAGCGGGAGAGTGGCAGATACGCAGTATTTT. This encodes CASSSGTSGRVADTQYF.